Presented here are 14 T cell receptor beta chains from one specimen sequenced in a study of beta chain features in type 1 diabetes. Every bit of the isolated RNA underwent reverse transcription, so sequencing read expressed TCRB transcripts. Here immunoSEQ multiplex PCR was the method, and the copy in TCRdb shows in-frame clones only, minus some. The sample lists 900,000 or so clones; 15% to 20% were seen once. Sequenced input: naive CD4+ T cells from blood. Receptors were obtained from a woman younger than 30 in good health.

The chain recombines TRBV7-2 with TRBJ2-7; D is undetermined. V was cut by 5 bases and J by 2 bases, with 16 bases left in between. The CDR3 contains 15 residues. Germline V lookup: CDR1 SGHTA, CDR2 FQGNSA. CDR3 bases: TGTGCCAGCAGCATGCACCACCAGGTAACCTACGAGCAGTACTTC. It is translated as CASSMHHQVTYEQYF.

The rearrangement joins TRBV11-1 to TRBJ2-5; D tentatively fits TRBD1 or TRBD2 (5 bases each). The DNA end lines up better with TRBJ2-7; the J call may be wrong. The CDR3 is 13 amino acids. From germline, CDR1 is SGHAT and CDR2 FQDESV (reference sequence). The CDR3 DNA sequence: TGTGCCAGCCGTGGGGGAGAAGGCCACGAGCAGTACTTC. This translates into CASRGGEGHEQYF.

This rearrangement joins TRBV29-1 to TRBJ2-1; 7 bases match TRBD1. Per germline, CDR1 SQVTM and CDR2 ANQGSEA. The V segment lost 1 base and the J segment 3 bases; nucleotides outside the gene matches: 6. The CDR3 contains 15 residues. The CDR3: CSVEGRRGLYNEQFF. CDR3 sequence (DNA): TGCAGCGTTGAAGGCCGTAGGGGGCTCTACAATGAGCAGTTCTTC.

The rearrangement links TRBV19 to TRBJ2-1, with D tentatively TRBD2 (6 bases). This CDR3 contains 15 residues. V lost 5 bases and J lost 4, with 15 bases in between. From germline, CDR1 is LNHDA and CDR2 SQIVND (reference sequence). CDR3 sequence (DNA): TGTGCCAGTAGTGCTTCTTGGGGGACTTACAATGAGCAGTTCTTC. Its protein is CASSASWGTYNEQFF.

This chain links TRBV5-4 with TRBJ2-3; 13 nucleotides match TRBD2. Trimming removed 6 bases from V and 0 bases from J; junction bases left unmatched: 7. This CDR3 region has 17 residues. CDR1 is SGHNT and CDR2 is YYREEE in the germline V gene (reference sequence). The CDR3 DNA sequence: TGTGCCAGCACACCGGGACTAGCGGGACCTAGCACAGATACGCAGTATTTT. Protein: CASTPGLAGPSTDTQYF.

This clone came up a few times. The J gene is TRBJ2-3, the V gene TRBV19, with D unresolved. Germline V gene data show CDR1 as LNHDA and CDR2 as SQIVND (reference sequence). The V and J ends lost 6 bases and 4 bases respectively, with 5 bases between them. This CDR3 is built from 11 residues. Here the CDR3 DNA reads TGTGCCAGTAGCGTGGCAGATACGCAGTATTTT. The encoded protein is CASSVADTQYF.

This clone was counted only a few times. The chain employs TRBV27 and TRBJ1-1, with D tentatively TRBD1 (5 bases). V lost 2 bases and J lost 1, with 11 bases in between. In germline, CDR1 is MNHEY, CDR2 SMNVEV (reference sequence). The CDR3 loop spans 15 amino acids. Written as DNA, the CDR3 is TGTGCCAGCAGTTTACGGTCAGGGACGAACACTGAAGCTTTCTTT. Its translation is CASSLRSGTNTEAFF.

The chain joins TRBV28 to TRBJ2-3; possibly TRBD2 for D (7 bases). V shed 5 bases and J shed 2 bases, with 17 bases lying between them. The CDR3 runs to 16 residues. Germline lookup yields CDR1 MDHEN and CDR2 SYDVKM. The CDR3 spells CASSTAGAGHTDTQYF. CDR3 sequence (DNA): TGTGCCAGCAGTACCGCGGGAGCGGGACACACAGATACGCAGTATTTT.

This clone was detected only a few times. The chain employs TRBV25-1 and TRBJ2-1; 7 bases line up with TRBD2. V shed 4 bases and J 0 bases; nucleotides not matched to a gene: 3. Germline V CDR1 and CDR2: MGHDK, SYGVNS. This CDR3 comprises 15 residues. The CDR3 DNA sequence: TGTGCCAGCAGTGCGCGGACTAGCTCCTACAATGAGCAGTTCTTC. Its translation: CASSARTSSYNEQFF.

This clone turned up a few times. The chain carries TRBV5-1 and TRBJ2-1; 7 positions agree with TRBD2. The V segment lost 4 bases and the J segment 0 bases; nucleotides outside the gene matches: 7. Looked up from germline, CDR1 is SGHRS and CDR2 is YFSETQ. This CDR3 contains 16 residues. The CDR3 DNA sequence: TGCGCCAGCAGCGGAGTACTAGCGAGCTCCTACAATGAGCAGTTCTTC. The encoded protein is CASSGVLASSYNEQFF.

V gene TRBV5-4 combines with J gene TRBJ2-7, with 9 positions matching TRBD2. This CDR3 spans 16 amino acids. Germline-derived CDR1 and CDR2 are SGHNT and YYREEE (reference sequence). V was clipped by 0 bases and J by 1 base; unmatched bases: 5. The CDR3 region has the DNA TGTGCCAGCAGCTTGGCGGGTAGCGGGAGATCCTACGAGCAGTACTTC. It is translated as CASSLAGSGRSYEQYF.

As DNA, the CDR3 is TGTGCCAGCGGAAGGGACACCCGCTCCTACAATGAGCAGTTCTTC. Translation: CASGRDTRSYNEQFF. The chain uses TRBV19 and TRBJ2-1, with TRBD1 as a possible D gene (6 bases). This CDR3 has 15 amino acids. Germline CDR1 is LNHDA and CDR2 is SQIVND (reference sequence). Trimming left V 9 bases short and J 0 bases short, with 15 bases between.

This clone was seen a few times. This chain links TRBV2 with TRBJ1-4, with 8 nucleotides matching TRBD1. J was trimmed by 5 bases and V by 5 bases; bases with no gene match: 4. Germline CDR1 SNHLY, CDR2 FYNNEI. The CDR3 is 14 residues long. CDR3 sequence reads: CASSRTGRNEKLFF. CDR3 DNA: TGTGCCAGCAGTCGGACAGGGAGGAATGAAAAACTGTTTTTT.

This CDR3 reads CASSPTGSGNTIYF. Written as DNA, the CDR3 is TGCGCCAGCAGCCCTACAGGGTCTGGAAACACCATATATTTT. The genes are TRBV5-1 and TRBJ1-3; D might be TRBD1 (6 bases). Trimming took 4 bases from V and 1 from J, leaving 9 bases between them. The CDR3 runs 14 residues. Germline loops: CDR1 SGHRS, CDR2 YFSETQ.